This is a list of T cell receptor beta chains from one sample in a study of shared clonotypes between healthy human individuals. Generated by immunoSEQ multiplex PCR, the TCRdb table keeps only in-frame clones and is missing some. Of about 2 million clones in the sample, about 95% were seen once. Sequencing input: naive CD8+ T cells sorted from blood. The receptors were gathered from a man aged 18 to 35 in good health. Both conserved end residues are part of each CDR3.

v_call cdr3_aa
TRBV7-2 CASRATSGSSYNEQFF
TRBV5-6 CASSLVGGERPKETQYF
TRBV7-2 CASSPSGPGIGELFF
TRBV7-2 CASSLGATDTQYF
TRBV7-9 CASRESGEDTIYF
TRBV27 CASSRNRQGNEKLFF
TRBV4-1 CASSQDREGAEGNTIYF
TRBV13 CASSGRLAGGPDTQYF
TRBV27 CASSSWTSGGANTGELFF
TRBV28 CASSLRGANTEAFF
TRBV4-1 CASSPSGSYNSPLHF
TRBV19 CASTSPSTGGEYNEQFF
TRBV6-5 CASSYPPGELFF
TRBV11-2 CASSLDWETQYF
TRBV6-6 CASSHKTVNEKLFF
TRBV4-1 CASSTGYAEAFF
TRBV27 CASSMLGLKSSYNEQFF
TRBV6-5 CASSSGTGVFYTF
TRBV6-6 CASSYTNEQFF
TRBV18 CASSPFTGEANYGYTF
TRBV27 CASSLERGDEQFF
TRBV27 CASSLGLAKNIQYF
TRBV7-9 CASSPKSAGLLGAQYF
TRBV4-1 CASSQLGQGNSPLHF
TRBV13 CASSLAGAGDNEQFF
TRBV15 CATSRDGGQGFNEQYF
TRBV4-1 CASSQVSGLKNEQFF
TRBV30 CAWSGFYTDTQYF